This entry lists 8 T cell receptor beta chains sequenced from one sample in a study of memory CD4+ T cells and cytomegalovirus serostatus. Only in-frame clones appear in the TCRdb table, and some are missing; sequencing was by immunoSEQ multiplex PCR. The sample has around 32,000 clones, approximately 76% seen once. Single viable CD3+CD4+CD8-CD45RO+ cells were sorted as the memory CD4+ T cells. Sequencing used memory CD4+ T cells from blood. The source is an adult in good health and CMV-seronegative. Some clones in this sample may be carry-over from other donors' samples.

This clone was detected once. The chain has TRBV6-1 and TRBJ2-7; 7 bases fit TRBD1. Germline V gene data show CDR1 as MNHNS and CDR2 as SASEGT. The CDR3 is made up of 13 amino acids. The V and J ends lost 9 bases and 3 bases, in that order; junction bases with no gene match: 8. The CDR3 spells CASDRDRVYEQYF. CDR3 bases: TGTGCCAGTGACAGGGATCGGGTCTACGAGCAGTACTTC.

This clone has a handful of counts. The chain uses TRBV12-5 and TRBJ2-3; D is ambiguous. This CDR3 has 15 residues. CDR1 is LGHNT, CDR2 FRNRAP, per germline. V was clipped by 5 bases and J by 1 base, with 13 bases between them. This CDR3 is CASGTRITRTDTQYF. CDR3 nucleotide sequence: TGTGCTAGTGGTACCAGGATTACTCGCACAGATACGCAGTATTTT.

The sample holds a few counts of this clone. V and J are TRBV2 and TRBJ1-1; D not resolved. CDR1 and CDR2 from the germline V gene are SNHLY and FYNNEI. The germline V and J ends were trimmed by 2 bases and 3 bases, with 10 bases remaining between them. The CDR3 is 14 residues long. The CDR3, as DNA: TGTGCCAGCAGTGAACGGCGTGTGTACACTGAAGCTTTCTTT. The encoded protein is CASSERRVYTEAFF.

J is TRBJ1-1 and V is TRBV6-1; no clear D. The CDR3 is made up of 14 amino acids. The V gene's germline CDR1 is MNHNS and CDR2 SASEGT. The V and J ends lost 2 bases and 0 bases respectively, with 7 bases between them. The CDR3 DNA follows: TGTGCCAGCAGTGAAAATGGGATGAACACTGAAGCTTTCTTT. This sequence encodes CASSENGMNTEAFF.

V is TRBV5-4 and J is TRBJ2-5, with D possibly TRBD1 on 6 matching bases. From germline, CDR1 is SGHNT and CDR2 YYREEE (reference sequence). V was clipped by 4 bases and J by 5 bases, with 21 bases between them. CDR3 length: 16 residues. In nucleotides, the CDR3 is TGTGCCAGCAGCATGGCAGGGGCGAGCGGCGGGGAGACCCAGTACTTC. It codes for CASSMAGASGGETQYF.

The chain has TRBV5-4 and TRBJ2-5; 9 nucleotides agree with TRBD2. Per the germline V gene, CDR1 is SGHNT and CDR2 is YYREEE (reference sequence). The CDR3 has 13 amino acids. J gave up 5 bases and V 2 bases, and 1 base lay outside the gene matches. The CDR3 reads CASSFGTSETQYF. CDR3 coding DNA: TGTGCCAGCAGCTTTGGGACTAGCGAGACCCAGTACTTC.

This clone turned up a few times. The J gene is TRBJ1-5, the V gene TRBV5-5, with 8 bases fitting TRBD1. Per germline, CDR1 SGHKS and CDR2 YYEKEE (reference sequence). With 3 bases clipped from V and 6 bases from J, the junction kept 8 bases outside the gene matches. The CDR3 length is 15 residues. The CDR3 DNA reads as TGTGCCAGCAGCTCGACAGGGGCAACCAGTCAGCCCCAGCATTTT. It translates to CASSSTGATSQPQHF.

This chain uses TRBV5-6 with TRBJ1-2, with a possible D match to TRBD1 (5 bases). Trimming left V 4 bases short and J 3 bases short, with 16 bases between. The CDR3 contains 15 residues. Per the germline V gene, CDR1 is SGHDT and CDR2 is YYEEEE. The CDR3 DNA is TGTGCCAGCAGCCGAGCCCGGAGGGGTGACTATGGCTACACCTTC. The encoded protein is CASSRARRGDYGYTF.